This TCR beta chain was recorded in a study of T cells after yellow fever vaccination. Overall study: Where fractions had low cell numbers, libraries were prepared from them with the SMART-Seq v4 Ultra Low Input RNA kit. Broader study findings: A secondary response was less intense yet reached its peak sooner, at day 5 versus 15. There was a possibility that FACS-sorted repertoires contained abundant clonotypes contaminating from the bulk population.

In regard to this clonotype: Antigen: not known.

The CDR3 contains 13 residues. In germline, CDR1 is SGHTA, CDR2 FQGNSA. Deletions cut 1 base from V and 9 bases from J, with 11 bases between. The TCR cDNA carried a universal primer site and UMIs from 5'RACE template switching. Via MiXCR, TCRdb re-called the 5' RACE reads, giving one row per CDR3 protein. This table has a few hundred thousand distinct CDR3 sequences, 11% appearing once. The source of this sequence is a man aged 18 to 30 who received the YFV17D yellow fever vaccine. V and J are TRBV7-2 and TRBJ2-3; a possible D gene is TRBD1 (6 bases). Sample: PBMCs, taken on the day of the first yellow fever vaccination. The CDR3 nucleotides read TGTGCCAGCAGCTTAGACAGGGAGCAGACGCAGTATTTT. Amino acid sequence: CASSLDREQTQYF.